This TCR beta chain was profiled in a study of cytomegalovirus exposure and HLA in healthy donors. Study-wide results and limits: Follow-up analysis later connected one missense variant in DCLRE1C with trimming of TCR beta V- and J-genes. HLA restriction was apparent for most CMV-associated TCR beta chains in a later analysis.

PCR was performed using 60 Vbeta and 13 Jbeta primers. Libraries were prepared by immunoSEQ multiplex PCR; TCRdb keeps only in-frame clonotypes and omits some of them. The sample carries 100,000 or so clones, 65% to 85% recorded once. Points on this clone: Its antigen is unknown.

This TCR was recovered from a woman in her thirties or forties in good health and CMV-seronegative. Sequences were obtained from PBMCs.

CDR3 in amino acids: CASSVASRLNTEAFF. The CDR3 nucleotides are TGTGCCAGCAGCGTAGCTTCCAGGTTGAACACTGAAGCTTTCTTT. The chain links TRBV9 to TRBJ1-1; unclear D gene. Germline loops: CDR1 SGDLS, CDR2 YYNGEE. V dropped 0 bases and J dropped 0 bases, with 9 bases sitting between them. The CDR3 totals 15 residues.